The 12 T cell receptor beta chains listed next were all sequenced from one sample in a study of cytomegalovirus exposure and HLA in healthy donors. Some clones are missing from TCRdb's copy, which holds only in-frame ones; the method was immunoSEQ multiplex PCR. The data hold over 150,000 clones, with about 86% observed a single time. Input material: PBMCs. The receptors stem from a woman younger than 35 in good health and CMV-seronegative.

The chain carries TRBV2 and TRBJ2-5, with TRBD2 as a possible D gene (5 bases). V dropped 5 bases and J dropped 7 bases, with 14 bases sitting between them. The CDR3 spans 13 residues. Per germline, CDR1 SNHLY and CDR2 FYNNEI. The CDR3 region has the DNA TGTGCCAGCAGTTACTCTGGAGGTGGGACCCAGTACTTC. Encoded protein: CASSYSGGGTQYF.

V and J are TRBV6-6 and TRBJ1-5, with TRBD1 matching over 8 bases. The V and J ends lost 7 bases and 7 bases, in that order; junction bases with no gene match: 12. The germline CDR1 and CDR2 sequences are MNHNY and SVGAGI (reference sequence). This CDR3 has 15 residues. Here the CDR3 reads CASTTYRGAGQPQHF. The CDR3 DNA is TGTGCCAGCACCACCTACAGGGGGGCGGGGCAGCCCCAGCATTTT.

The chain combines TRBV5-1 with TRBJ1-5; D might be TRBD1 (5 bases). The CDR3 length is 17 residues. Per the germline V gene, CDR1 is SGHRS and CDR2 is YFSETQ. Trimming took 0 bases from V and 0 from J, leaving 13 bases between them. DNA for the CDR3: TGCGCCAGCAGCTTGGACCCAGGAGACAGTAGCAATCAGCCCCAGCATTTT. This gives the protein CASSLDPGDSSNQPQHF.

The J gene is TRBJ1-1, the V gene TRBV4-1; D gene unclear. CDR1 and CDR2 from the germline V gene are MGHRA and YSYEKL. V lost 1 base, J lost 2 bases, and 26 bases lay in between. The CDR3 totals 20 residues. The CDR3 DNA reads as TGCGCCAGCAGCCAAGGCGCGTCGTATTCTGGAGGAAACAGCAACACTGAAGCTTTCTTT. Translated: CASSQGASYSGGNSNTEAFF.

The chain is built from TRBV21-1 and TRBJ1-1; the table calls TRBD1, which could not be checked here. TRBV21-1 is shown as a pseudogene. The length of the CDR3 is 17 residues. DNA for the CDR3: TGTGCCAGCAGCACAAAAAACAGGGGCCTCATGAACACTGAAGCTTTCTTT. It is translated as CASSTKNRGLMNTEAFF.

The genes are TRBV11-2 and TRBJ2-7; 7 positions match TRBD1. The length of the CDR3 is 15 residues. Germline V gene data show CDR1 as SGHAT and CDR2 as FQNNGV. V lost 4 bases and J lost 5; bases outside the gene matches: 11. The CDR3 DNA reads as TGTGCCAGCAGCTCCGCATCTACAGGGGTCCACGAGCAGTACTTC. Translating gives CASSSASTGVHEQYF. The variable domain in full, completed from reference TRBV11-2 and TRBJ2-7, reads EAGVAQSPRYKIIEKRQSVAFWCNPISGHATLYWYQQILGQGPKLLIQFQNNGVVDDSQLPKDRFSAERLKGVDSTLKIQPAKLEDSAVYLCASSSASTGVHEQYFGPGTRLTVT.

This clone was recorded only once. This chain links TRBV5-4 with TRBJ1-3, with 8 bases identical to TRBD1. Germline V gives CDR1 SGHNT, CDR2 YYREEE (reference sequence). The CDR3 has 13 residues. J was trimmed by 6 bases and V by 2 bases; bases with no gene match: 1. The CDR3 nucleotides are TGTGCCAGCAGCTTACAGGGGGAAAACACCATATATTTT. Protein: CASSLQGENTIYF.

The chain uses TRBV19 and TRBJ2-7, with TRBD2 matching 9 bases. The CDR3 contains 14 residues. CDR1 is LNHDA, CDR2 SQIVND, per germline (reference sequence). V shed 7 bases, J shed 1 base, and the junction held 5 bases outside the gene matches. In nucleotides, the CDR3 is TGTGCCAGTACCCCCGGACTAGCGTCCTACGAGCAGTACTTC. Amino acid sequence: CASTPGLASYEQYF.

The rearrangement uses TRBV6-4 and TRBJ2-2; 7 nucleotides line up with TRBD1. Germline assignment: CDR1 MRHNA and CDR2 SNTAGT. V lost 6 bases to trimming and J lost 6 bases; unmatched junction nucleotides: 7. This CDR3 has 14 residues. In nucleotides, the CDR3 is TGTGCCAGCAGAGAAACCCAGGGGGCCGGGGAGCTGTTTTTT. This translates into CASRETQGAGELFF.

This sequence joins TRBV10-1 and TRBJ2-7; 9 bases agree with TRBD1. This CDR3 has 13 residues. With 6 bases clipped from V and 2 bases from J, the junction kept 2 bases outside the gene matches. Germline-derived CDR1 and CDR2 are WNHNN and SYGVQD (reference sequence). DNA of the CDR3: TGCGCCAGCAGCCGACAGGGGGCCTACGAGCAGTACTTC. This gives the protein CASSRQGAYEQYF.

The V call is TRBV6-1, the J call TRBJ2-2, with TRBD1 identical over 7 bases. Germline loops: CDR1 MNHNS, CDR2 SASEGT. The CDR3 is made up of 13 amino acids. V was pared by 11 bases and J by 8 bases, with 11 bases of the junction left unmatched. DNA of the CDR3: TGTGCCTCACAGGGGCCTGGACCGGGGGAGCTGTTTTTT. This sequence encodes CASQGPGPGELFF.

The chain is built from TRBV11-2 and TRBJ2-7, with 10 bases identical to TRBD2. V was pared by 4 bases and J by 7 bases, with 16 bases of the junction left unmatched. The length of the CDR3 is 17 residues. Germline CDR1 is SGHAT and CDR2 is FQNNGV. CDR3: CASSSLLAGVLRGEQYF. CDR3 sequence (DNA): TGTGCCAGCAGCTCACTGCTAGCGGGAGTCCTCCGGGGAGAGCAGTACTTC.